The 17 T cell receptor beta chains listed next were all sequenced from one sample in a study of cytomegalovirus exposure and HLA in healthy donors. 13 Jbeta primers and 60 Vbeta primers were used for the PCR. The protocol was immunoSEQ multiplex PCR, while the TCRdb copy is restricted to in-frame clones and leaves out a portion. The sample carries more than 60,000 clones, about 81% recorded once. Material for sequencing was PBMCs. Every receptor here comes from a woman in her thirties or forties in good health and CMV-seropositive.

The rearrangement links TRBV4-2 to TRBJ2-2; possibly TRBD1 for D (5 bases). Between the trimmed V and J ends, which lost 1 base and 2 bases, there was a span of 11 bases. Germline V CDR1 and CDR2: LGHNA, YNFKEQ. The CDR3 consists of 16 residues. CDR3 sequence (DNA): TGTGCCAGCAGCCAAGTTTCAGGGCCAAACACCGGGGAGCTGTTTTTT. As protein: CASSQVSGPNTGELFF.

The J gene is TRBJ1-4, the V gene TRBV19; D possibly corresponds to TRBD1 (6 bases). The CDR3 spans 16 residues. Germline CDR1 is LNHDA and CDR2 is SQIVND (reference sequence). Trimming removed 8 bases at V and 4 bases at J, with 20 bases between. This chain's CDR3 is CASHRDPGAYNEKLFF. The CDR3 DNA sequence: TGTGCCAGTCACAGGGACCCCGGGGCCTATAATGAAAAACTGTTTTTT.

The gene calls are TRBV20-1 and TRBJ2-7, with TRBD1 identical over 7 bases. CDR1 and CDR2 (germline): DFQATT, SNEGSKA (reference sequence). CDR3 length: 11 residues. The ends lost 5 bases at V and 6 bases at J; junction bases unmatched: 4. The CDR3 protein is CSAFTGVEQYF. Here the CDR3 DNA reads TGCAGTGCTTTCACAGGGGTCGAGCAGTACTTC.

This clone came up a few times. The chain couples TRBV5-4 to TRBJ2-5; TRBD1 is a possible D gene (5 bases). Trimming removed 0 bases at V and 1 base at J, with 10 bases between. Per the germline V gene, CDR1 is SGHNT and CDR2 is YYREEE (reference sequence). The CDR3 runs to 15 residues. DNA for the CDR3: TGTGCCAGCAGCTTGGCCCAGGGCACCCAAGAGACCCAGTACTTC. Residues: CASSLAQGTQETQYF.

The chain combines TRBV5-1 with TRBJ2-5; 8 nucleotides line up with TRBD2. There are 14 residues in the CDR3. The V gene's germline CDR1 is SGHRS and CDR2 YFSETQ. J gave up 1 base and V 3 bases, and 2 bases lay outside the gene matches. The CDR3 is CASSSRGGQETQYF. The CDR3 bases are TGCGCCAGCAGCTCTCGGGGGGGCCAAGAGACCCAGTACTTC.

This clone was detected a few times. J is TRBJ2-1 and V is TRBV7-2; no definite D call. V lost 3 bases and J lost 8, with 8 bases in between. Germline V gene data show CDR1 as SGHTA and CDR2 as FQGNSA. CDR3 length: 12 residues. CDR3 protein: CASSFLFDEQFF. The CDR3 DNA is TGTGCCAGCAGCTTCCTTTTCGATGAGCAGTTCTTC.

The table lists this clone with a count of one. The rearrangement links TRBV7-9 to TRBJ1-6; 7 bases map to TRBD1. J was trimmed by 0 bases and V by 5 bases; bases with no gene match: 10. The CDR3 has 18 residues. Germline values: CDR1 SEHNR, CDR2 FQNEAQ (reference sequence). The CDR3 DNA follows: TGTGCCAGCAGCGCGGACAGGTTGGGAAGCTCCTATAATTCACCCCTCCACTTT. It specifies CASSADRLGSSYNSPLHF.

Note on this clone: Its ends do not fully match the called genes, so a read error is possible. The CDR3 is CSSSPTGYEQYF. DNA of the CDR3: TGTTCCAGCAGCCCCACAGGGTACGAGCAGTACTTC. The genes are TRBV7-9 and TRBJ2-7, with D perhaps matching TRBD1 (6 bases). This CDR3 spans 12 amino acids. Per germline, CDR1 SEHNR and CDR2 FQNEAQ (reference sequence). The full variable domain, with the rest looked up from reference TRBV7-9 and TRBJ2-7, is DTGVSQNPRHKITKRGQNVTFRCDPISEHNRLYWYRQTLGQGPEFLTYFQNEAQLEKSRLLSDRFSAERPKGSFSTLEIQRTEQGDSAMYLCSSSPTGYEQYFGPGTRLTVT.

This chain uses TRBV4-2 with TRBJ2-5; D is undetermined. The CDR3 consists of 12 residues. V lost 0 bases to trimming and J lost 5 bases, with 4 bases between them. From germline, CDR1 is LGHNA and CDR2 YNFKEQ. For the CDR3, the DNA is TGTGCCAGCAGCCAAGATCTGGAGACCCAGTACTTC. Translation gives CASSQDLETQYF.

This clone was found once. Different DNA sequences within this sample yield the same CDR3. This chain uses TRBV5-4 with TRBJ1-1; a weak D match, TRBD1 (6 bases). CDR3 length: 15 amino acids. The germline V gene has CDR1 SGHNT and CDR2 YYREEE (reference sequence). V lost 4 bases to trimming and J lost 4 bases, with 17 bases between them. The CDR3 sequence is CASSTPTGEATEAFF. For the CDR3, the DNA is TGTGCCAGCAGCACTCCGACAGGAGAAGCCACTGAAGCTTTCTTT. Based on the CDR3 plus reference TRBV5-4 and TRBJ1-1, the full variable domain is ETGVTQSPTHLIKTRGQQVTLRCSSQSGHNTVSWYQQALGQGPQFIFQYYREEENGRGNFPPRFSGLQFPNYSSELNVNALELDDSALYLCASSTPTGEATEAFFGQGTRLTVV.

The V and J genes are TRBV7-8 and TRBJ2-3; TRBD2 agrees at 7 bases. Germline CDR1 and CDR2: SGHVS and FQNEAQ. Trimming removed 1 base from V and 3 bases from J; junction bases left unmatched: 4. The CDR3 sequence is 15 residues long. CDR3 in DNA: TGTGCCAGCAGCTTAGGCGGGAGTGGGACAGATACGCAGTATTTT. This codes for CASSLGGSGTDTQYF.

This chain joins TRBV11-2 and TRBJ1-1; perhaps TRBD1 as D (5 bases). This CDR3 has 16 amino acids. The germline V gene encodes CDR1 SGHAT and CDR2 FQNNGV. The V end was cut by 3 bases, the J end by 3 bases, with 17 bases between. The CDR3 protein is CASSFGTHGGDTEAFF. The CDR3 DNA reads TGTGCCAGCAGCTTCGGGACTCACGGGGGGGACACTGAAGCTTTCTTT.

The V call is TRBV2, the J call TRBJ2-3, with D unclear. In germline, CDR1 is SNHLY, CDR2 FYNNEI. The germline V and J ends were trimmed by 4 bases and 1 base, with 12 bases remaining between them. The CDR3 runs to 15 residues. The CDR3 spells CASSALESGTDTQYF. CDR3 in DNA: TGTGCCAGCAGTGCCCTAGAGAGTGGCACAGATACGCAGTATTTT.

The rearrangement joins TRBV6-5 to TRBJ2-2; no clear D. Trimming removed 2 bases from V and 7 bases from J, with 8 bases in between. This CDR3 has 13 residues. Looked up from germline, CDR1 is MNHEY and CDR2 is SVGAGI. CDR3 in amino acids: CASSYGRHGELFF. CDR3 sequence (DNA): TGTGCCAGCAGTTACGGGCGCCACGGGGAGCTGTTTTTT.

This clone was seen only once. The chain has TRBV6-5 and TRBJ2-5, with 8 bases fitting TRBD1. The germline gives CDR1 MNHEY, CDR2 SVGAGI. This CDR3 region has 16 residues. The V and J ends lost 0 bases and 3 bases, in that order; junction bases with no gene match: 6. The CDR3 protein is CASSYSPTGDEETQYF. CDR3 nucleotide sequence: TGTGCCAGCAGTTACTCTCCGACAGGGGACGAAGAGACCCAGTACTTC.

This clone was seen a few times. This chain uses TRBV5-1 with TRBJ1-2; 7 bases are a match to TRBD1. The germline V gene encodes CDR1 SGHRS and CDR2 YFSETQ. This CDR3 comprises 14 residues. The V and J ends lost 1 base and 4 bases, in that order; junction bases with no gene match: 4. CDR3 sequence reads: CASSLPRTGYGYTF. In nucleotides, the CDR3 is TGCGCCAGCAGCTTGCCCCGGACAGGCTATGGCTACACCTTC.

The genes are TRBV19 and TRBJ1-5; tentatively, D is TRBD1 (5 bases). Germline CDR1 reads LNHDA; CDR2 reads SQIVND (reference sequence). This CDR3 has 14 amino acids. Trimming pared 4 bases from V and 5 bases from J, leaving 12 bases between. CDR3: CASSRGTSDQPQHF. The CDR3 coding sequence is TGTGCCAGTAGTAGAGGGACTTCAGATCAGCCCCAGCATTTT.